The T cell receptor (beta chain) under discussion was sequenced for a study of T cell changes during pregnancy in multiple sclerosis. The assay was immunoSEQ multiplex PCR, and TCRdb's table has in-frame clones only and misses some. The sample lists 80,000 to 100,000 clones, over 85% occurring once. The specimen comprised peripheral blood, sampled after pregnancy. The receptor comes from a female donor with multiple sclerosis, enrolled in a pregnancy study.

CDR3 sequence (DNA): TGCAGCGTTTATCCAGGCGGGAACATTCAGTACTTC. It encodes CSVYPGGNIQYF. The genes are TRBV29-1 and TRBJ2-4; a weak D match, TRBD2 (5 bases). CDR3 size: 12 residues. CDR1 is SQVTM, CDR2 ANQGSEA, per germline. V lost 5 bases and J 7 bases, leaving 12 bases between the germline ends.